The rows below give T cell receptor beta chains drawn from one sample of a study of tumor-infiltrating lymphocytes in primary liver carcinoma. TCRdb reanalysed the multiplex PCR reads using MiXCR and keeps one entry per CDR3 protein. This sample has 300,000 to 350,000 distinct CDR3 sequences; 65% occur once, and the top ten carry under 8.5%. The sequencing input was peripheral blood. The receptors derive from a man aged 35-49 years with primary liver carcinoma and hepatitis B virus infection. Both conserved end residues are part of each CDR3. D genes are given only for firm matches. Size is stated for part of the rows, as once, few or many counts, or as a class when the clone is expanded.

abundance: .; d_gene: TRBD1; j_gene: TRBJ1-1; v_gene: TRBV28; CDR3nt: TGTGCCAGCAGTTACAGGGGGCGCACTGAAGCTTTCTTT; CDR3aa: CASSYRGRTEAFF
abundance: many; d_gene: .; j_gene: TRBJ2-7; v_gene: TRBV29-1; CDR3nt: TGCAGCGTTGCCCTAATCGGCGGGACATTCTCCTACGAGCAGTACTTC; CDR3aa: CSVALIGGTFSYEQYF
abundance: few; d_gene: .; j_gene: TRBJ2-6; v_gene: TRBV5-1; CDR3nt: TGCGCCAGCACCACCGGAGGGACTGGGGCCAACGTCCTGACTTTC; CDR3aa: CASTTGGTGANVLTF
abundance: .; d_gene: TRBD1; j_gene: TRBJ1-2; v_gene: TRBV5-1; CDR3nt: TGCGCCAGCAGCTCTTGGACAGGGAGGCGCACGAGGGGCTACACCTTC; CDR3aa: CASSSWTGRRTRGYTF
abundance: few; d_gene: .; j_gene: TRBJ1-2; v_gene: TRBV5-1; CDR3nt: TGCGCCAGCAGCTACGACGGGACGGAAAACTATGGCTACACCTTC; CDR3aa: CASSYDGTENYGYTF
abundance: .; d_gene: TRBD1; j_gene: TRBJ1-2; v_gene: TRBV7-2; CDR3nt: TGTGCCAGCAGCTTAGTACAGGGGACCCACTATGGCTACACCTTC; CDR3aa: CASSLVQGTHYGYTF
abundance: .; d_gene: .; j_gene: TRBJ2-1; v_gene: TRBV12-1; CDR3nt: TGTGCCAGCAGCTTACTCCACCTAGCGGGAGTTCTTGAGCAGTTCTTC; CDR3aa: CASSLLHLAGVLEQFF
abundance: .; d_gene: .; j_gene: TRBJ2-7; v_gene: TRBV5-1; CDR3nt: TGCGCCAGCAGATCTCAAGAGTACGAGCAGTACTTC; CDR3aa: CASRSQEYEQYF
abundance: once; d_gene: TRBD2; j_gene: TRBJ2-1; v_gene: TRBV6-1; CDR3nt: TGTGCCAGCAGTCGACTAGCGGGAGTGCATGAGCAGCTCTTC; CDR3aa: CASSRLAGVHEQLF
abundance: .; d_gene: .; j_gene: TRBJ1-2; v_gene: TRBV6-5; CDR3nt: TGTGTCAGGCGAGGCCAGGAATCCGGGTATGGCTACACCTTC; CDR3aa: CVRRGQESGYGYTF
abundance: many; d_gene: .; j_gene: TRBJ2-3; v_gene: TRBV12-3/TRBV12-4; CDR3nt: TGTGCCAGCAGTTTGGGGGACTTGAATATGCAGTATTTT; CDR3aa: CASSLGDLNMQYF
abundance: many; d_gene: .; j_gene: TRBJ2-7; v_gene: TRBV6-6; CDR3nt: TGTGCCAGCAGTTACCTGGACAGAGTAGGCCACGAGCAGTACTTC; CDR3aa: CASSYLDRVGHEQYF
abundance: .; d_gene: .; j_gene: TRBJ1-1; v_gene: TRBV2; CDR3nt: TGTGCCAGCGGATCCTGGGGCACTGAAGCTTTCTTT; CDR3aa: CASGSWGTEAFF
abundance: few; d_gene: TRBD1; j_gene: TRBJ1-4; v_gene: TRBV6-1; CDR3nt: TGTGCCACCATTGCCGGGACAGGGGGCTTGGGGGGTGAAAAACTGTTTTTT; CDR3aa: CATIAGTGGLGGEKLFF
abundance: .; d_gene: .; j_gene: TRBJ2-7; v_gene: TRBV11-2; CDR3nt: TGTGCCAGCAGCTTAGAAACGGGAGACTACGAGAAGTACTTC; CDR3aa: CASSLETGDYEKYF
abundance: .; d_gene: .; j_gene: TRBJ1-2; v_gene: TRBV6-1; CDR3nt: TGTGCCAGCAGTCCCGATTTCAACTATGGCTACACCTTT; CDR3aa: CASSPDFNYGYTF
abundance: few; d_gene: .; j_gene: TRBJ2-1; v_gene: TRBV5-8; CDR3nt: TGTGCCAGCAGCTTTATCGGGAGCTACAATGAGCAGTTCTTC; CDR3aa: CASSFIGSYNEQFF
abundance: once; d_gene: .; j_gene: TRBJ2-3; v_gene: TRBV11-2; CDR3nt: TGTGCCAGCAGCTACGGTTCAGATACGCAGTATTTT; CDR3aa: CASSYGSDTQYF
abundance: .; d_gene: .; j_gene: TRBJ2-5; v_gene: TRBV19; CDR3nt: TGTGCCAGTAGTGCAGGGACACCCTGGCAAGAGACCCAGTACTTC; CDR3aa: CASSAGTPWQETQYF
abundance: .; d_gene: TRBD1; j_gene: TRBJ1-5; v_gene: TRBV20-1; CDR3nt: TGCAGTGCTAGAGATTCCCACAGGGGAGGCAATCAGCCCCAGCATTTT; CDR3aa: CSARDSHRGGNQPQHF
abundance: few; d_gene: .; j_gene: TRBJ2-1; v_gene: TRBV2; CDR3nt: TGTGCCAGCAACTACAATGAGCAGTTCTTC; CDR3aa: CASNYNEQFF
abundance: once; d_gene: TRBD2; j_gene: TRBJ2-1; v_gene: TRBV24-1; CDR3nt: TGTGCCAACAGTGATTTAGAAGGGGCTAGCGGGATAAGTGAGCAGTTCTTC; CDR3aa: CANSDLEGASGISEQFF
abundance: .; d_gene: .; j_gene: TRBJ2-1; v_gene: TRBV5-4; CDR3nt: TGCGCCAGCAGCTGGAACCCGGATTACAATGAGCAGTTCTTC; CDR3aa: CASSWNPDYNEQFF
abundance: many; d_gene: .; j_gene: TRBJ2-1; v_gene: TRBV4-3; CDR3nt: TGCGCCAGCAGCCAAGAGTACCTGAGGGAATCCAATGAGCAGTTCTTC; CDR3aa: CASSQEYLRESNEQFF
abundance: many; d_gene: .; j_gene: TRBJ1-1; v_gene: TRBV29-1; CDR3nt: TGCAGCGTCATGGGGTCAGGACGCGTAGCTTTCTTT; CDR3aa: CSVMGSGRVAFF
abundance: .; d_gene: .; j_gene: TRBJ2-1; v_gene: TRBV6-1; CDR3nt: TGTGTCAGCAGTGAACGCGAGATAAAGCAGTTGTTC; CDR3aa: CVSSEREIKQLF
abundance: many; d_gene: TRBD1; j_gene: TRBJ1-1; v_gene: TRBV6-1; CDR3nt: TGTGCCACCCTATTCCGGGACAGGGGGCGTATCACTGAAGCTTTCTTT; CDR3aa: CATLFRDRGRITEAFF
abundance: many; d_gene: .; j_gene: TRBJ1-5; v_gene: TRBV10-3; CDR3nt: TGTGCCATCAGTGAGTCAATGGGGGGCAATCAGCCCCAGCATTTT; CDR3aa: CAISESMGGNQPQHF
abundance: many; d_gene: .; j_gene: TRBJ2-5; v_gene: TRBV5-6; CDR3nt: TGTGCCAGCAGCTCAGGAGGCGCCGGGACACGAGAGACCCAGTACTTC; CDR3aa: CASSSGGAGTRETQYF
abundance: .; d_gene: .; j_gene: TRBJ1-3; v_gene: TRBV12-3/TRBV12-4; CDR3nt: TGTGCCAGCAGCCCGGACATCGCTGGAAACACCATATATTTT; CDR3aa: CASSPDIAGNTIYF
abundance: many; d_gene: TRBD1; j_gene: TRBJ1-5; v_gene: TRBV6-2/TRBV6-3; CDR3nt: TGTGCCAGCGGGGGGACAGGGGTTGGCAATCAGCCCCAGCATTTT; CDR3aa: CASGGTGVGNQPQHF
abundance: few; d_gene: TRBD1; j_gene: TRBJ2-7; v_gene: TRBV5-4; CDR3nt: TGTGCCAGCGGCCGGACAGGGGGCTACGAGCAGTACTTC; CDR3aa: CASGRTGGYEQYF
abundance: .; d_gene: .; j_gene: TRBJ1-1; v_gene: TRBV6-6; CDR3nt: TGTGCCAGCAGTCCCAGGGCGAAGTCTGAAGCTTTCTTT; CDR3aa: CASSPRAKSEAFF
abundance: .; d_gene: .; j_gene: TRBJ2-7; v_gene: TRBV12-3/TRBV12-4; CDR3nt: TGTGCCAGCAGTTTTATGGCAGGGCCCTCGACCGAGCAGTACTTC; CDR3aa: CASSFMAGPSTEQYF
abundance: .; d_gene: TRBD1; j_gene: TRBJ2-2; v_gene: TRBV20-1; CDR3nt: TGCAGTGCTCTTACCAGGGACAGGGTCGCCGGGGAGCTGTTTTTT; CDR3aa: CSALTRDRVAGELFF
abundance: few; d_gene: TRBD1; j_gene: TRBJ2-7; v_gene: TRBV5-1; CDR3nt: TGCGCCAGCAGTGCCGCTGGGACAGGGCGGTACGAGCAGTACTTC; CDR3aa: CASSAAGTGRYEQYF
abundance: few; d_gene: TRBD1; j_gene: TRBJ2-4; v_gene: TRBV12-3/TRBV12-4; CDR3nt: TGTGCCAGTATCACAGGGGGCACAAACATTCAGTACTTC; CDR3aa: CASITGGTNIQYF
abundance: .; d_gene: .; j_gene: TRBJ1-5; v_gene: TRBV12-5; CDR3nt: TGTGCTACCGGGCACGGGGTATCCTTTCTCAATAGCAATAAGCCCCAGCATTTT; CDR3aa: CATGHGVSFLNSNKPQHF
abundance: .; d_gene: .; j_gene: TRBJ2-2; v_gene: TRBV5-1; CDR3nt: TGCGCCAACGCGGGAATGGGCACCGGGGGGCTGTTTTTT; CDR3aa: CANAGMGTGGLFF
abundance: .; d_gene: .; j_gene: TRBJ2-7; v_gene: TRBV28; CDR3nt: TGTGCCAGCAGCTCAATGGGGCAGAGCTCCTACGAGCAGTACTTC; CDR3aa: CASSSMGQSSYEQYF
abundance: .; d_gene: TRBD1; j_gene: TRBJ2-3; v_gene: TRBV5-5; CDR3nt: TGTGCCAGCAGCTACCGACAGGGGTGGCAGCCCCAGTATTTT; CDR3aa: CASSYRQGWQPQYF
abundance: once; d_gene: TRBD1; j_gene: TRBJ2-6; v_gene: TRBV7-9; CDR3nt: TGCGCCAGCCATCTAGGGGGCACTAGGGCCAACGTCCTGACTTTT; CDR3aa: CASHLGGTRANVLTF
abundance: .; d_gene: .; j_gene: TRBJ2-1; v_gene: TRBV11-2; CDR3nt: TGTGCTAGCAGCTCAGATTGGGACAATGAGCAGTTCTTC; CDR3aa: CASSSDWDNEQFF